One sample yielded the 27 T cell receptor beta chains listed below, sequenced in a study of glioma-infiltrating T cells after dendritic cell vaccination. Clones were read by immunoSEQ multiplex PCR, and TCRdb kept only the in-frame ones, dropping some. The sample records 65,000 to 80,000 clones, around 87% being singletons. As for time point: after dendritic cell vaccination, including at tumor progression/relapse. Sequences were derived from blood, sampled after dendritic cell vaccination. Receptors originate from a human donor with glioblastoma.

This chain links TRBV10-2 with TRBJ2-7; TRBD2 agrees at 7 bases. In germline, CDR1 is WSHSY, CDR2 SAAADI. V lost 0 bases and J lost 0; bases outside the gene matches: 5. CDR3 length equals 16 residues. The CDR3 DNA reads TGCGCCAGCAGTGAGTCGCTAGCGGAGCCCTCCTACGAGCAGTACTTC. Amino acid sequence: CASSESLAEPSYEQYF.

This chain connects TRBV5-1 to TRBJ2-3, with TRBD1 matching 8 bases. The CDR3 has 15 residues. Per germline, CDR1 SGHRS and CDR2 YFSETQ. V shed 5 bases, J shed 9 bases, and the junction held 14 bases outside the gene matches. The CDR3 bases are TGCGCCAGCAGACAGGGACAGGCCGTAGGAGGCACGCAGTATTTT. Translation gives CASRQGQAVGGTQYF.

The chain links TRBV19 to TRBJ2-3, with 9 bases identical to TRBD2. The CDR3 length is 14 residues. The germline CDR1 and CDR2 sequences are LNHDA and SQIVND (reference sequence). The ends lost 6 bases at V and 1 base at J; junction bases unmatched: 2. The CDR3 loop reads CASSERGGTDTQYF. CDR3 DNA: TGTGCCAGTAGCGAGCGGGGGGGCACAGATACGCAGTATTTT.

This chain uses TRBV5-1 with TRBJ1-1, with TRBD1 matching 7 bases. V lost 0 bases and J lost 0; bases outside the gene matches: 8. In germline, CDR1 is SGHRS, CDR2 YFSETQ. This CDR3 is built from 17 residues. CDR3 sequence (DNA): TGCGCCAGCAGCTTGGGACAGGGTGAGGGAATGAACACTGAAGCTTTCTTT. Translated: CASSLGQGEGMNTEAFF.

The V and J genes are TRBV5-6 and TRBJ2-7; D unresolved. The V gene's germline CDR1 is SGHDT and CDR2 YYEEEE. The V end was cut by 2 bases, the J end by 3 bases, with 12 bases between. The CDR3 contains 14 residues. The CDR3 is CASSLSYNFYEQYF. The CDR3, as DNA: TGTGCCAGCAGCTTATCGTACAATTTCTACGAGCAGTACTTC.

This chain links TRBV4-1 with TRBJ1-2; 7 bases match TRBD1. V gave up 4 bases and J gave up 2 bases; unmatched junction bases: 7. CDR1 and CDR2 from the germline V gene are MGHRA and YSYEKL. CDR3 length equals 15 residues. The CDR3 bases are TGCGCCAGCAGCCTTATGACAGGGAAGAACTATGGCTACACCTTC. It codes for CASSLMTGKNYGYTF.

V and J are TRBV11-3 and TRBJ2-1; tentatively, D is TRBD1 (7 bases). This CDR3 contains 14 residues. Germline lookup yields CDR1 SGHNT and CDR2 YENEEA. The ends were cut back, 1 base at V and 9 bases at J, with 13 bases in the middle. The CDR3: CASSLGWQGGEQFF. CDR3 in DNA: TGTGCCAGCAGCTTAGGTTGGCAGGGGGGTGAGCAGTTCTTC.

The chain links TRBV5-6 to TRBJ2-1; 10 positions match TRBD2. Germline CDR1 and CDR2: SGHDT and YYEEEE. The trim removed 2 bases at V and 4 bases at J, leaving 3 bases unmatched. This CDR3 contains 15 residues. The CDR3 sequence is CASSFSLAGYNEQFF. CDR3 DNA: TGTGCCAGCAGCTTTTCACTAGCGGGGTACAATGAGCAGTTCTTC.

For the CDR3, the DNA is TGTGCCAGCAGCCAATTCGGCTCGCGGGATGACGAGCAGTACTTC. Translated: CASSQFGSRDDEQYF. V is TRBV4-2 and J is TRBJ2-7, with D perhaps TRBD2 (6 bases). The CDR3 is made up of 15 amino acids. The V gene's germline CDR1 is LGHNA and CDR2 YNFKEQ. Trimming stripped 2 bases from V and 5 bases from J, with 16 bases between.

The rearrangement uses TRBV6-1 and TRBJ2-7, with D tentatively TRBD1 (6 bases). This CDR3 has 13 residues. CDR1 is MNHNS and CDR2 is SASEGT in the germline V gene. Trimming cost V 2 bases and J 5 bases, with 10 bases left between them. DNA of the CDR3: TGTGCCAGCAGTGAACAGGGGAAGAACGAGCAGTACTTC. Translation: CASSEQGKNEQYF.

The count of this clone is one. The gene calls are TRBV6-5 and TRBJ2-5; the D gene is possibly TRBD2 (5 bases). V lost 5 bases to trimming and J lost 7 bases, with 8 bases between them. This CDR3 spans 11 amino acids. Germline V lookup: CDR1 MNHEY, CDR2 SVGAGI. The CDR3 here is CASSREGTQYF. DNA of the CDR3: TGTGCCAGCAGTAGAGAGGGGACCCAGTACTTC.

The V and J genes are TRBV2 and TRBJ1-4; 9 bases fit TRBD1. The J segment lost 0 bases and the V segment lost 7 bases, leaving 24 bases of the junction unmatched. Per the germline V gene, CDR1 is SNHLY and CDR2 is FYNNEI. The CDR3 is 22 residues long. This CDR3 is CASTRKQGARLSSITTNEKLFF. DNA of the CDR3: TGTGCCAGCACGAGGAAACAGGGGGCGCGTCTTAGTTCGATTACAACTAATGAAAAACTGTTTTTT.

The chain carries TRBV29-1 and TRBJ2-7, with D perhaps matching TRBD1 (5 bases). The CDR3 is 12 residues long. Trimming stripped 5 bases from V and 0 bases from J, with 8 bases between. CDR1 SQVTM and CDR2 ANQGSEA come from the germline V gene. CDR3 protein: CSVTGYSYEQYF. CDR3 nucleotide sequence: TGCAGCGTTACAGGATACTCCTACGAGCAGTACTTC.

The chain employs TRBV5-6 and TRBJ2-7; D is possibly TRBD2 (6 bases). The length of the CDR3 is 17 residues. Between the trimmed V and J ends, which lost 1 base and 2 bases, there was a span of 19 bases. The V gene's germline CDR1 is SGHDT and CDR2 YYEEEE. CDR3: CASSLSSRRDGPYEQYF. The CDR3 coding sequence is TGTGCCAGCAGCTTGAGTTCCCGGCGGGACGGTCCCTACGAGCAGTACTTC.

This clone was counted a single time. The chain's CDR3 is CASSPLRHRGGNQPQHF. CDR3 DNA sequence: TGTGCCAGCAGCCCCTTAAGGCACAGGGGAGGCAATCAGCCCCAGCATTTT. The chain recombines TRBV7-2 with TRBJ1-5; 7 bases line up with TRBD1. This CDR3 has 17 residues. Germline loops: CDR1 SGHTA, CDR2 FQGNSA. Trimming took 5 bases from V and 2 from J; bases not matched to a gene: 12.

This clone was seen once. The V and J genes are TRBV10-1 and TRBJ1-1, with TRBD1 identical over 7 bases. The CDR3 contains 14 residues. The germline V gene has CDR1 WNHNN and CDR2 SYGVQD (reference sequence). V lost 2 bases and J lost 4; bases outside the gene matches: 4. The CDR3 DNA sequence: TGCGCCAGCAGTGAGAACAGGGGAGGCACTGAAGCTTTCTTT. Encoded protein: CASSENRGGTEAFF.

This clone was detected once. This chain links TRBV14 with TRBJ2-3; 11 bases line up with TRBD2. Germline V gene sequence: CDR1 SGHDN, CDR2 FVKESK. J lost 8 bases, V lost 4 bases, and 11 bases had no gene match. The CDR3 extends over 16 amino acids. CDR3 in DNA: TGTGCCAGCAGCCTGTCCCCACTAGCGGGAGAGGGTACGCAGTATTTT. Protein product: CASSLSPLAGEGTQYF.

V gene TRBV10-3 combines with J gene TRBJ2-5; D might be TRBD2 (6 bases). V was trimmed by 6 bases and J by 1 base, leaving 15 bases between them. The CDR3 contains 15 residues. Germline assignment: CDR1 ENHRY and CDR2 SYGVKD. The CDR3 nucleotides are TGTGCCATCAGCCCTGGGGGGATCGGCCAAGAGACCCAGTACTTC. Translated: CAISPGGIGQETQYF.

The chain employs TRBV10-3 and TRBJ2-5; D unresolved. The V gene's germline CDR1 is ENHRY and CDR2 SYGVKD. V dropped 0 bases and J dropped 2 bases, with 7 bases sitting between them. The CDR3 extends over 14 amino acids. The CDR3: CAISESSGQETQYF. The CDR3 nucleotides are TGTGCCATCAGTGAGTCCTCCGGTCAAGAGACCCAGTACTTC.

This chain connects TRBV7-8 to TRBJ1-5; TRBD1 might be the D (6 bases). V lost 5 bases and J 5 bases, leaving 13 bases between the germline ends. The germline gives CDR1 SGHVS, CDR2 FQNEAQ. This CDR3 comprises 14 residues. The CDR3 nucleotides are TGTGCCAGCAGCATGTCGGGGGGCCATCAGCCCCAGCATTTT. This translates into CASSMSGGHQPQHF.

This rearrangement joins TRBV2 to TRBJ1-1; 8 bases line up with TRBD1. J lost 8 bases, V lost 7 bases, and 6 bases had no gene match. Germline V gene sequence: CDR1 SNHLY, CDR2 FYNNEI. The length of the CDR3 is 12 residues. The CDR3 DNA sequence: TGTGCCAGCACTAACCGGGACAGGGAAGCTTTCTTT. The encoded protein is CASTNRDREAFF.

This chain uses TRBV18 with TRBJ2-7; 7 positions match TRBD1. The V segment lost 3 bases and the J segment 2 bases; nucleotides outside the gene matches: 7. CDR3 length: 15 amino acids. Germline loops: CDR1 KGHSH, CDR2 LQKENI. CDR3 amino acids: CASSPLTGPTYEQYF. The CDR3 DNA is TGTGCCAGCTCACCGCTGACAGGGCCCACCTACGAGCAGTACTTC.

The CDR3 region has the DNA TGCGCCAGCAGCTTATTAGAAGGGGGAGACAATGAGCAGTTCTTC. Translated: CASSLLEGGDNEQFF. The chain uses TRBV5-1 and TRBJ2-1; tentative D call: TRBD1 (6 bases). Germline assignment: CDR1 SGHRS and CDR2 YFSETQ. V lost 2 bases and J lost 5, with 14 bases in between. CDR3 length: 15 amino acids.

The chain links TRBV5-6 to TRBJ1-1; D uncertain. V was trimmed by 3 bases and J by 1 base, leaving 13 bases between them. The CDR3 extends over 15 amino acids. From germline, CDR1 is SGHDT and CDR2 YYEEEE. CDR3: CASSSPESQNTEAFF. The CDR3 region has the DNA TGTGCCAGCAGCTCCCCGGAGAGTCAGAACACTGAAGCTTTCTTT.

In DNA form, the CDR3 reads TGTGCCAGCAGTTACTCTTTCGGGGAGATTTTTTACGAGCAGTACTTC. This codes for CASSYSFGEIFYEQYF. The rearrangement uses TRBV6-6 and TRBJ2-7; weak D call: TRBD2 (5 bases). Germline values: CDR1 MNHNY, CDR2 SVGAGI (reference sequence). The V and J ends lost 0 bases and 4 bases respectively, with 16 bases between them. This CDR3 region has 16 residues.

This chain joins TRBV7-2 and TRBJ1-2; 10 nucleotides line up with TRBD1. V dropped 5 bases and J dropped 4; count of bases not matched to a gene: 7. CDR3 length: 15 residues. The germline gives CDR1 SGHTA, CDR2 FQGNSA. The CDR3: CASSVGQGDGYGYTF. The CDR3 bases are TGTGCCAGCAGCGTTGGACAGGGGGATGGCTATGGCTACACCTTC. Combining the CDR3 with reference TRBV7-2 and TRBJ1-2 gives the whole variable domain GAGVSQSPSNKVTEKGKDVELRCDPISGHTALYWYRQSLGQGLEFLIYFQGNSAPDKSGLPSDRFSAERTGGSVSTLTIQRTQQEDSAVYLCASSVGQGDGYGYTFGSGTRLTVV.

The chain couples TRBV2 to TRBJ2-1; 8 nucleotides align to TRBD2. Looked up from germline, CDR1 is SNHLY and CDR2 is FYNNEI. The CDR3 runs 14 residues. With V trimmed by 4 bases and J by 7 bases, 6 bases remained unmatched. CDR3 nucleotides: TGTGCCAGCAGTGGGGCGGGAGGAGCGAATGAGCAGTTCTTC. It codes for CASSGAGGANEQFF.